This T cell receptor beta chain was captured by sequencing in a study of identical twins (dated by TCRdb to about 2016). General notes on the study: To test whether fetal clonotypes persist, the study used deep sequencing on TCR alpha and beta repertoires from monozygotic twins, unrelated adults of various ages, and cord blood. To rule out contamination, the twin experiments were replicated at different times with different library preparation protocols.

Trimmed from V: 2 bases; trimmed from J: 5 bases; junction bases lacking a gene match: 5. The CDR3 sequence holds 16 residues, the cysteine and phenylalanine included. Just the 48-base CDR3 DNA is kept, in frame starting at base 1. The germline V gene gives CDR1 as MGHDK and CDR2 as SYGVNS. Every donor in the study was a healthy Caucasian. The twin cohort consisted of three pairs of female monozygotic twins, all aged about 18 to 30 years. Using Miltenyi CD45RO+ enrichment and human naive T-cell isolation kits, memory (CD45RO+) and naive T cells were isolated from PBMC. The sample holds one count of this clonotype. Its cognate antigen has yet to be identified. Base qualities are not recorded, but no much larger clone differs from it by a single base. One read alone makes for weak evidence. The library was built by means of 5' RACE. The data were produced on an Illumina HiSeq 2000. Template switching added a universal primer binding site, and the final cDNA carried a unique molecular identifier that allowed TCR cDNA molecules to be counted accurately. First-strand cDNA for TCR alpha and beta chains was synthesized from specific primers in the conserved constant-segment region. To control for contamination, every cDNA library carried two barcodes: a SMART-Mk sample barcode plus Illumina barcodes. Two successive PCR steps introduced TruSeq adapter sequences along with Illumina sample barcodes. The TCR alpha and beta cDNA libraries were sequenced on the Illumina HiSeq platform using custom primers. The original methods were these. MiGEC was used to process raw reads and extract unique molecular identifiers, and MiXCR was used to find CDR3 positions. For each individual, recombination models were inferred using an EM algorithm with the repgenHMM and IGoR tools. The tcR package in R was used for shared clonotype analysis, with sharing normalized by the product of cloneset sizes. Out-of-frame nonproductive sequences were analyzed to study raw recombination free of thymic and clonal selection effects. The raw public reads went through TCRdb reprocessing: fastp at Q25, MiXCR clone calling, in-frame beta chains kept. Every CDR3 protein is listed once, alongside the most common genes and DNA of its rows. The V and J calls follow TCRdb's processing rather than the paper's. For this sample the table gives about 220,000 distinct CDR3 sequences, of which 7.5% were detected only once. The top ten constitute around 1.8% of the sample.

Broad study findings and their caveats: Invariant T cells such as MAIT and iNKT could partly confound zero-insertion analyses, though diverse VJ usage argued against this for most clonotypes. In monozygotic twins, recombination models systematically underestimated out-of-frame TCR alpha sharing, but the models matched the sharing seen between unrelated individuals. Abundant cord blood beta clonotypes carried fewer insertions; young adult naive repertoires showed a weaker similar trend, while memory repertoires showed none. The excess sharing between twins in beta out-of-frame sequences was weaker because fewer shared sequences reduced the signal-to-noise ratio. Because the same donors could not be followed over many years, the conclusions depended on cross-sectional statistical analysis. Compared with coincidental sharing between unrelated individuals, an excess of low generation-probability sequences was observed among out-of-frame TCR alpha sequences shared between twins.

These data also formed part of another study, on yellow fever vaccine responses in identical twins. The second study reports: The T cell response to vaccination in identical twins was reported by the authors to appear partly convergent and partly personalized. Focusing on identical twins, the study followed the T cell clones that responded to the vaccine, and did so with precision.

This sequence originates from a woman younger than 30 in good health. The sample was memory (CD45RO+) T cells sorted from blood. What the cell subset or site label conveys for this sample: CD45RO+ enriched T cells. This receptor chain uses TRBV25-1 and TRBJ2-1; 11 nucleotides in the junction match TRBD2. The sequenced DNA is TGTGCCAGCAGTGAAATTCTAGCGGGGGGAAACAATGAGCAGTTCTTC. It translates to CASSEILAGGNNEQFF. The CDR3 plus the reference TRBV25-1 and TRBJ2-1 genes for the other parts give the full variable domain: EADIYQTPRYLVIGTGKKITLECSQTMGHDKMYWYQQDPGMELHLIHYSYGVNSTEKGDLSSESTVSRIRTEHFPLTLESARPSHTSQYLCASSEILAGGNNEQFFGPGTRLTVL.